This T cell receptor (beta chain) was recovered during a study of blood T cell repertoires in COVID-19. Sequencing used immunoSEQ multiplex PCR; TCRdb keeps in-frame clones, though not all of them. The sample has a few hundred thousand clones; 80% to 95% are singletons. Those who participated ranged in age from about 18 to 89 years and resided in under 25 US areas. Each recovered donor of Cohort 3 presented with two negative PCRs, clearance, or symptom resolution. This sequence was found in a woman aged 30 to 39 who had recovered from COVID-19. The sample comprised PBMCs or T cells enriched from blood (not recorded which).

The CDR3 region has the DNA TGTGCCATATCCACAGCTGGAAACACCATATATTTT. Translation: CAISTAGNTIYF. The chain uses TRBV30 and TRBJ1-3; D remains ambiguous. V was pared by 8 bases and J by 2 bases, with 10 bases between. Germline-derived CDR1 and CDR2 are GTSNPN and SVGIG (reference sequence). The CDR3 covers 12 residues.